These 32 T cell receptor beta chains were sequenced from one sample in a study of T cells and Merkel cell carcinoma outcomes. Libraries were prepared by immunoSEQ multiplex PCR; TCRdb keeps only in-frame clonotypes and omits some of them. The table lists around 3,200 clones, 80% to 95% of them singletons, with about 2.1% in the top ten. The sequencing sample was made of tumor tissue from Merkel cell carcinoma. The receptors were gathered from a human donor with Merkel cell carcinoma.

The chain joins TRBV10-3 to TRBJ1-6; D is unclear. CDR1 and CDR2 (germline): ENHRY, SYGVKD. Deletions cut 3 bases from V and 16 bases from J, with 19 bases between. This CDR3 has 14 amino acids. CDR3 sequence reads: CAISEGSPKMELHF. The CDR3 nucleotides are TGTGCCATCAGTGAAGGGTCACCCAAAATGGAGCTCCACTTT.

J is TRBJ1-5 and V is TRBV5-1, with 8 nucleotides matching TRBD1. The V segment lost 4 bases and the J segment 4 bases; nucleotides outside the gene matches: 16. CDR1 and CDR2 from the germline V gene are SGHRS and YFSETQ. The CDR3 runs 18 residues. CDR3 region: CASSLRPLTGATNQPQHF. DNA for the CDR3: TGCGCCAGCAGCCTCCGACCGCTGACAGGGGCGACTAATCAGCCCCAGCATTTT.

V and J are TRBV19 and TRBJ2-3; weak D call: TRBD1 (5 bases). Trimming pared 3 bases from V and 4 bases from J, leaving 11 bases between. The germline CDR1 and CDR2 sequences are LNHDA and SQIVND (reference sequence). This CDR3 has 14 residues. The CDR3 region has the DNA TGTGCCAGTAGTATGATAGAACAGGCAGATACGCAGTATTTT. Protein: CASSMIEQADTQYF.

The rearrangement joins TRBV10-3 to TRBJ2-3, with 7 bases identical to TRBD1. The germline CDR1 and CDR2 sequences are ENHRY and SYGVKD. The ends lost 2 bases at V and 3 bases at J; junction bases unmatched: 2. CDR3 length: 14 residues. The CDR3 region is CAISEGQDTDTQYF. The CDR3 nucleotides are TGTGCCATCAGTGAGGGACAGGATACAGATACGCAGTATTTT.

The J gene is TRBJ2-7, the V gene TRBV11-2; 10 bases match TRBD1. J lost 1 base, V lost 5 bases, and 14 bases had no gene match. Germline CDR1 reads SGHAT; CDR2 reads FQNNGV. The CDR3 totals 18 residues. DNA for the CDR3: TGTGCCAGCAGCCTCAGTCAGGACAGGGGGGACTTATCCTACGAGCAGTACTTC. Translation: CASSLSQDRGDLSYEQYF.

The CDR3 nucleotides are TGCGCCAGCAGCTCAGGGGATCGGGAGACCCAGTACTTC. Residues: CASSSGDRETQYF. V and J are TRBV5-1 and TRBJ2-5; possible D gene TRBD1, 6 bases. The germline CDR1 and CDR2 sequences are SGHRS and YFSETQ. CDR3 length: 13 residues. The V end was cut by 3 bases, the J end by 5 bases, with 11 bases between.

The rearrangement links TRBV5-1 to TRBJ2-7; 8 bases match TRBD1. This CDR3 contains 16 residues. Trimming removed 1 base from V and 2 bases from J; junction bases left unmatched: 8. CDR1 is SGHRS and CDR2 is YFSETQ in the germline V gene. The CDR3 loop reads CASSLIRQGPPYEQYF. CDR3 DNA sequence: TGCGCCAGCAGCTTGATCCGACAGGGGCCGCCCTACGAGCAGTACTTC.

The chain joins TRBV30 to TRBJ1-1; possibly TRBD1 for D (5 bases). Germline assignment: CDR1 GTSNPN and CDR2 SVGIG (reference sequence). This CDR3 comprises 13 residues. Trimming left V 3 bases short and J 2 bases short, with 10 bases between. CDR3 nucleotide sequence: TGTGCCTGGAGCCGAGGGGCCAACACTGAAGCTTTCTTT. It is translated as CAWSRGANTEAFF. Variable domain in full (rest from reference TRBV30 and TRBJ1-1): SQTIHQWPATLVQPVGSPLSLECTVEGTSNPNLYWYRQAAGRGLQLLFYSVGIGQISSEVPQNLSASRPQDRQFILSSKKLLLSDSGFYLCAWSRGANTEAFFGQGTRLTVV.

V usage is TRBV6-4 and J usage is TRBJ2-3; 7 bases line up with TRBD2. Germline CDR1 and CDR2: MRHNA and SNTAGT. With V trimmed by 0 bases and J by 2 bases, 5 bases remained unmatched. The CDR3 has 16 amino acids. The CDR3 loop is CASSDSASGFTDTQYF. As DNA, the CDR3 is TGTGCCAGCAGTGACTCGGCTAGCGGATTCACAGATACGCAGTATTTT.

The J gene is TRBJ1-1, the V gene TRBV5-1; D gene unclear. The germline gives CDR1 SGHRS, CDR2 YFSETQ. Trimming left V 1 base short and J 7 bases short, with 14 bases between. CDR3 length: 14 amino acids. CDR3 loop: CASSLLRNADEAFF. The DNA of the CDR3 is TGCGCCAGCAGCTTGTTAAGGAATGCAGATGAAGCTTTCTTT.

The chain carries TRBV5-1 and TRBJ1-2; 7 bases fit TRBD1. The V segment lost 6 bases and the J segment 4 bases; nucleotides outside the gene matches: 9. The CDR3 runs 14 residues. Germline lookup yields CDR1 SGHRS and CDR2 YFSETQ. DNA for the CDR3: TGCGCCAGCACCACGACAGGGAGGGGCTATGGCTACACCTTC. Translated: CASTTTGRGYGYTF.

The chain combines TRBV7-8 with TRBJ2-1; 7 positions agree with TRBD1. CDR3 length equals 13 residues. V lost 3 bases and J lost 6; bases outside the gene matches: 2. CDR1 SGHVS and CDR2 FQNEAQ come from the germline V gene. The CDR3 DNA follows: TGTGCCAGCAGCTTCGACAGGGCCAATGAGCAGTTCTTC. Translated, it gives CASSFDRANEQFF.

DNA for the CDR3: TGTGCCAGCAGCCAGGGATCATCGGAGACCCAGTACTTC. Amino acids: CASSQGSSETQYF. The chain joins TRBV7-3 to TRBJ2-5; perhaps TRBD1 as D (5 bases). This CDR3 has 13 residues. The germline CDR1 and CDR2 sequences are SGHTA and FQGTGA. V was trimmed by 5 bases and J by 5 bases, leaving 12 bases between them. The whole variable domain, filled in from reference TRBV7-3 and TRBJ2-5, reads GAGVSQTPSNKVTEKGKYVELRCDPISGHTALYWYRQSLGQGPEFLIYFQGTGAADDSGLPNDRFFAVRPEGSVSTLKIQRTERGDSAVYLCASSQGSSETQYFGPGTRLLVL.

The rearrangement links TRBV7-8 to TRBJ2-5; tentative D call: TRBD1 (7 bases). The germline gives CDR1 SGHVS, CDR2 FQNEAQ. V lost 5 bases, J lost 2 bases, and 15 bases lay in between. The CDR3 sequence is 15 residues long. In DNA, the CDR3 is TGTGCCAGCAGCGGGGGGACAGAGGCACAAGAGACCCAGTACTTC. Protein: CASSGGTEAQETQYF.

The V call is TRBV19, the J call TRBJ1-6; D remains ambiguous. Trimming stripped 2 bases from V and 7 bases from J, with 3 bases between. Germline-derived CDR1 and CDR2 are LNHDA and SQIVND (reference sequence). The CDR3 runs 12 residues. CDR3 sequence: CASSIINSPLHF. As DNA, the CDR3 is TGTGCCAGTAGTATAATCAATTCACCCCTCCACTTT. Full variable domain (remainder filled in from reference TRBV19 and TRBJ1-6): DGGITQSPKYLFRKEGQNVTLSCEQNLNHDAMYWYRQDPGQGLRLIYYSQIVNDFQKGDIAEGYSVSREKKESFPLTVTSAQKNPTAFYLCASSIINSPLHFGNGTRLTVT.

The chain couples TRBV7-9 to TRBJ1-5; no reliable D call. The CDR3 sequence is 15 residues long. The V gene lost 1 base and the J gene lost 2 bases, with 9 bases spanning the gap. Looked up from germline, CDR1 is SEHNR and CDR2 is FQNEAQ (reference sequence). The CDR3 region is CASSLGAAGNQPQHF. In DNA form, the CDR3 reads TGTGCCAGCAGCTTAGGGGCTGCAGGCAATCAGCCCCAGCATTTT.

The V and J genes are TRBV7-9 and TRBJ1-2; a possible D gene is TRBD1 (6 bases). Trimming left V 0 bases short and J 6 bases short, with 8 bases between. The germline V gene encodes CDR1 SEHNR and CDR2 FQNEAQ (reference sequence). The CDR3 is 13 residues long. The CDR3 region has the DNA TGTGCCAGCAGCTTAGCGGGGGGCGATGGCTACACCTTC. This gives the protein CASSLAGGDGYTF.

This chain uses TRBV10-3 with TRBJ1-2; the match to TRBD1 covers 8 bases. CDR3 length: 14 residues. The V gene end was trimmed by 6 bases and the J gene end by 8 bases; junction bases not matched to a gene: 11. CDR1 is ENHRY and CDR2 is SYGVKD in the germline V gene. DNA for the CDR3: TGTGCCATCAGCCTTGATACAGGGGGGCGAGGCTACACCTTC. Its translation is CAISLDTGGRGYTF.

The chain combines TRBV29-1 with TRBJ2-2; TRBD2 matches 8 bases. J lost 3 bases, V lost 4 bases, and 4 bases had no gene match. CDR1 is SQVTM, CDR2 ANQGSEA, per germline. This CDR3 spans 14 amino acids. The CDR3 loop is CSVVGSGDTGELFF. CDR3 in DNA: TGCAGCGTTGTTGGTAGCGGGGACACCGGGGAGCTGTTTTTT.

This clone has just one count. This sequence joins TRBV7-2 and TRBJ1-2; possible D gene TRBD1, 5 bases. Germline loops: CDR1 SGHTA, CDR2 FQGNSA. This CDR3 has 13 amino acids. Between the trimmed V and J ends, which lost 1 base and 5 bases, there was a span of 8 bases. The CDR3 bases are TGTGCCAGCAGCTTAGACCCAGGGTATGGCTACACCTTC. Translated: CASSLDPGYGYTF. The full variable domain, completed using reference TRBV7-2 and TRBJ1-2, is GAGVSQSPSNKVTEKGKDVELRCDPISGHTALYWYRQSLGQGLEFLIYFQGNSAPDKSGLPSDRFSAERTGGSVSTLTIQRTQQEDSAVYLCASSLDPGYGYTFGSGTRLTVV.

The chain uses TRBV6-1 and TRBJ2-1; D is unclear. This CDR3 is built from 10 residues. The germline V gene encodes CDR1 MNHNS and CDR2 SASEGT. Between the trimmed V and J ends, which lost 4 bases and 8 bases, there was a span of 3 bases. CDR3 nucleotides: TGTGCCAGCAGTGCCTATGAGCAGTTCTTC. It encodes CASSAYEQFF.

The V and J genes are TRBV28 and TRBJ1-1; tentative D call: TRBD1 (6 bases). Germline CDR1 reads MDHEN; CDR2 reads SYDVKM. The CDR3 extends over 13 amino acids. V shed 2 bases and J shed 7 bases, with 11 bases lying between them. The CDR3 reads CASSLRTVVEAFF. As DNA, the CDR3 is TGTGCCAGCAGTTTAAGGACAGTGGTTGAAGCTTTCTTT.

This chain uses TRBV5-4 with TRBJ2-3, with 7 bases lining up with TRBD2. Trimming at V came to 0 bases and at J to 4 bases, leaving 8 bases not matched to a gene. The CDR3 is made up of 16 amino acids. The germline CDR1 and CDR2 sequences are SGHNT and YYREEE (reference sequence). CDR3 in DNA: TGTGCCAGCAGCTTGGAGGTGGGGGGGAGCGCAGATACGCAGTATTTT. As protein: CASSLEVGGSADTQYF.

The chain uses TRBV28 and TRBJ1-2; maybe TRBD1 (6 bases). This CDR3 contains 13 residues. Trimming left V 3 bases short and J 3 bases short, with 8 bases between. Germline CDR1 reads MDHEN; CDR2 reads SYDVKM. The CDR3 sequence is CASSFRGYYGYTF. Written as DNA, the CDR3 is TGTGCCAGCAGTTTCAGGGGCTACTATGGCTACACCTTC.

V gene TRBV5-6 combines with J gene TRBJ2-3, with D perhaps TRBD2 (5 bases). CDR3 length: 15 residues. CDR1 and CDR2 from the germline V gene are SGHDT and YYEEEE. Between the trimmed V and J ends, which lost 0 bases and 2 bases, there was a span of 10 bases. The CDR3 reads CASSLDPSFTDTQYF. Written as DNA, the CDR3 is TGTGCCAGCAGCTTGGATCCTAGCTTCACAGATACGCAGTATTTT.

This clone was found once. V and J are TRBV29-1 and TRBJ2-2; 9 bases align to TRBD1. Losses at the gene ends were 2 bases for V and 3 bases for J; bases not matched to a gene: 7. CDR3 size: 16 residues. Germline-derived CDR1 and CDR2 are SQVTM and ANQGSEA. CDR3 nucleotides: TGCAGCGTTGAACTTACAGGGGGCTACGACACCGGGGAGCTGTTTTTT. Its protein is CSVELTGGYDTGELFF.

CDR3 residues: CASSLNSQDTQYF. CDR3 sequence (DNA): TGTGCCAGCAGCTTGAACTCCCAAGATACGCAGTATTTT. This chain joins TRBV7-3 and TRBJ2-3; D remains ambiguous. The ends were cut back, 3 bases at V and 5 bases at J, with 9 bases in the middle. Germline CDR1 is SGHTA and CDR2 is FQGTGA. The CDR3 runs to 13 residues.

The chain couples TRBV25-1 to TRBJ1-2; D gene unclear. The V end was cut by 0 bases, the J end by 8 bases, with 10 bases between. This CDR3 is built from 13 residues. Germline-derived CDR1 and CDR2 are MGHDK and SYGVNS. The CDR3 nucleotides read TGTGCCAGCAGTGAATATACTGCCTGGGGCTACACCTTC. Translated: CASSEYTAWGYTF.

In its sample, this clone was seen a few times. The gene calls are TRBV9 and TRBJ2-1; possibly TRBD2 for D (6 bases). This CDR3 has 14 amino acids. The germline V gene has CDR1 SGDLS and CDR2 YYNGEE. The V end lost 2 bases, the J end lost 7 bases, and 13 bases lay between the germline ends. As DNA, the CDR3 is TGTGCCAGCAGCGTCGCGGGACTGGTGAATGAGCAGTTCTTC. Protein: CASSVAGLVNEQFF. The whole variable domain, remainder taken from reference TRBV9 and TRBJ2-1, is DSGVTQTPKHLITATGQRVTLRCSPRSGDLSVYWYQQSLDQGLQFLIQYYNGEERAKGNILERFSAQQFPDLHSELNLSSLELGDSALYFCASSVAGLVNEQFFGPGTRLTVL.

The chain uses TRBV28 and TRBJ2-7, with D possibly matching TRBD2 (5 bases). Trimming left V 6 bases short and J 4 bases short, with 16 bases between. CDR1 and CDR2 (germline): MDHEN, SYDVKM. The CDR3 is 14 amino acids. The CDR3 region is CASRPAGMLYEQYF. In nucleotides, the CDR3 is TGTGCCAGCAGGCCCGCCGGGATGCTTTACGAGCAGTACTTC. The full variable domain, completed using reference TRBV28 and TRBJ2-7, is DVKVTQSSRYLVKRTGEKVFLECVQDMDHENMFWYRQDPGLGLRLIYFSYDVKMKEKGDIPEGYSVSREKKERFSLILESASTNQTSMYLCASRPAGMLYEQYFGPGTRLTVT.

This clone has just a few counts. The gene calls are TRBV27 and TRBJ2-4; 10 nucleotides line up with TRBD1. The V gene end was trimmed by 5 bases and the J gene end by 9 bases; junction bases not matched to a gene: 7. The germline V gene encodes CDR1 MNHEY and CDR2 SMNVEV (reference sequence). The CDR3 has 14 amino acids. CDR3 coding DNA: TGTGCCAGCAGTCTTGGACAGGGGGGGAGCATTCAGTACTTC. Encoded protein: CASSLGQGGSIQYF.

This clone appeared once. The V call is TRBV7-2, the J call TRBJ2-2; TRBD2 agrees at 14 bases. The CDR3 covers 18 residues. The junction had 5 bases not matched to a gene; V was cut back by 5 bases and J by 0 bases. CDR1 and CDR2 (germline): SGHTA, FQGNSA. This CDR3 is CASSERTSGGTNTGELFF. CDR3 nucleotide sequence: TGTGCCAGCAGCGAGCGGACTAGCGGGGGGACGAACACCGGGGAGCTGTTTTTT.